The 15 T cell receptor beta chains reported below all come from one sample, sequenced in a study of cytomegalovirus exposure and HLA in healthy donors. Researchers ran the PCR with 60 Vbeta and 13 Jbeta primers. This table comes from immunoSEQ multiplex PCR, and its TCRdb copy is limited to in-frame clones, with some not included. Here the sample spans 60,000 to 75,000 clones, almost 75% being singletons. Specimen: PBMCs. Receptor source: a middle-aged man in good health and CMV-seronegative.

This clone was observed a handful of times. The chain uses TRBV18 and TRBJ2-5, with TRBD2 identical over 10 bases. The germline V gene has CDR1 KGHSH and CDR2 LQKENI. The CDR3 spans 15 residues. V shed 4 bases, J shed 1 base, and the junction held 3 bases outside the gene matches. CDR3 region: CASSLLAGVQETQYF. In DNA, the CDR3 is TGTGCCAGCTCACTCCTAGCGGGGGTCCAAGAGACCCAGTACTTC.

This clone was seen just once. This chain joins TRBV19 and TRBJ1-1; no firm D call. CDR3 length equals 14 residues. Germline V CDR1 and CDR2: LNHDA, SQIVND (reference sequence). Trimming took off 6 bases at V and 5 bases at J, with 16 bases between the two ends. Here the CDR3 reads CASRVRVSPTEAFF. CDR3 nucleotides: TGTGCCAGTAGGGTACGGGTCTCCCCGACTGAAGCTTTCTTT.

The CDR3 sequence is CASQTYVDTRNTIYF. The CDR3 coding sequence is TGTGCCAGCCAAACGTATGTCGACACTCGAAACACCATATATTTT. The chain uses TRBV6-9 and TRBJ1-3; D is unclear. The CDR3 sequence is 15 residues long. Trimming took 8 bases from V and 5 from J, leaving 19 bases between them. Germline V lookup: CDR1 MNHGY, CDR2 SVAAGI.

V is TRBV7-9 and J is TRBJ2-2, with TRBD1 matching 9 bases. J gave up 0 bases and V 1 base, and 9 bases lay outside the gene matches. This CDR3 has 19 amino acids. From germline, CDR1 is SEHNR and CDR2 FQNEAQ (reference sequence). In DNA form, the CDR3 reads TGTGCCAGCAGCTTAGTCACCGCGGACAGGGGCCCGAACACCGGGGAGCTGTTTTTT. Translation: CASSLVTADRGPNTGELFF.

V gene TRBV30 combines with J gene TRBJ1-2; 8 bases align to TRBD1. CDR1 and CDR2 (germline): GTSNPN, SVGIG (reference sequence). V lost 4 bases to trimming and J lost 0 bases; unmatched junction nucleotides: 10. The CDR3 is 16 residues long. The DNA of the CDR3 is TGTGCCTGGACGAGGGACAGGCGAACAACTAACTATGGCTACACCTTC. It is translated as CAWTRDRRTTNYGYTF.

This clone has only a few counts. The genes are TRBV5-1 and TRBJ2-7, with 9 bases fitting TRBD1. With V trimmed by 3 bases and J by 2 bases, 15 bases remained unmatched. The CDR3 spans 18 residues. Germline V gene lookup returns CDR1 SGHRS and CDR2 YFSETQ. This CDR3 is CASSSTPGQGLVAYEQYF. The CDR3 nucleotides are TGCGCCAGCAGCTCAACGCCGGGACAGGGCTTAGTTGCCTACGAGCAGTACTTC.

This clone was detected only a few times. CDR3 sequence: CASSHLDMGYEQYF. In DNA form, the CDR3 reads TGTGCCAGCAGCCACCTGGACATGGGCTACGAGCAGTACTTC. The chain carries TRBV16 and TRBJ2-7; tentative D call: TRBD1 (5 bases). The CDR3 has 14 amino acids. Germline V gene lookup returns CDR1 KGHSY and CDR2 FQNENV. Trimming left V 3 bases short and J 3 bases short, with 12 bases between.

The chain employs TRBV5-1 and TRBJ1-1; D gene ambiguous. The germline V gene has CDR1 SGHRS and CDR2 YFSETQ. CDR3 length: 14 residues. The ends were cut back, 3 bases at V and 1 base at J, with 10 bases in the middle. The CDR3 DNA sequence: TGCGCCAGCAGCTCAGCGAACCAGAACACTGAAGCTTTCTTT. Translation: CASSSANQNTEAFF.

V gene TRBV12-5 combines with J gene TRBJ2-7; D is unresolved. The germline V and J ends were trimmed by 1 base and 2 bases, with 9 bases remaining between them. Germline CDR1 and CDR2: LGHNT and FRNRAP. CDR3 length: 14 amino acids. Written as DNA, the CDR3 is TGTGCTAGTGGTTTGGGGGCCTTGGCCTACGAGCAGTACTTC. This encodes CASGLGALAYEQYF.

This chain joins TRBV6-1 and TRBJ1-5; tentatively, D is TRBD1 (5 bases). The germline gives CDR1 MNHNS, CDR2 SASEGT. This CDR3 has 13 residues. The germline V and J ends were trimmed by 11 bases and 6 bases, with 17 bases remaining between them. Here the CDR3 DNA reads TGTGCCGCCCAGACGGGGGAAGGTCAGCCCCAGCATTTT. Amino acids: CAAQTGEGQPQHF.

The chain combines TRBV5-1 with TRBJ1-2; D perhaps matches TRBD1 (5 bases). The CDR3 is 14 residues long. Germline V gene lookup returns CDR1 SGHRS and CDR2 YFSETQ. V gave up 1 base and J gave up 8 bases, with 15 bases separating them. The chain's CDR3 is CASSLSRAEGGYTF. The CDR3 DNA is TGCGCCAGCAGCTTGTCCCGCGCGGAGGGGGGCTACACCTTC.

This clone was seen a few times. V gene TRBV27 combines with J gene TRBJ2-1, with 12 bases that match TRBD2. CDR3 length: 16 amino acids. V shed 4 bases, J shed 5 bases, and the junction held 6 bases outside the gene matches. Per germline, CDR1 MNHEY and CDR2 SMNVEV (reference sequence). CDR3 residues: CASSSTSGGLNNEQFF. CDR3 DNA sequence: TGTGCCAGCAGTTCGACTAGCGGGGGCCTAAACAATGAGCAGTTCTTC.

Only a few counts were recorded for this clone. V and J are TRBV6-5 and TRBJ2-5; D is unclear. This CDR3 has 12 amino acids. Looked up from germline, CDR1 is MNHEY and CDR2 is SVGAGI. Trimming took off 6 bases at V and 5 bases at J, with 10 bases between the two ends. This CDR3 reads CASSHLRETQYF. CDR3 nucleotide sequence: TGTGCCAGCAGCCACCTCAGGGAGACCCAGTACTTC.

The rearrangement links TRBV7-9 to TRBJ1-2, with D possibly TRBD1 on 6 matching bases. Germline V gives CDR1 SEHNR, CDR2 FQNEAQ (reference sequence). Deletions cut 5 bases from V and 5 bases from J, with 12 bases between. The CDR3 runs 13 residues. The CDR3, as DNA: TGTGCCAGCAGCCCGGACAGACCTTATGGCTACACCTTC. Protein sequence: CASSPDRPYGYTF.

V and J are TRBV19 and TRBJ1-2, with 7 bases aligning to TRBD1. V lost 7 bases and J lost 5; bases outside the gene matches: 7. The CDR3 has 13 residues. Looked up from germline, CDR1 is LNHDA and CDR2 is SQIVND (reference sequence). CDR3 region: CASMEDRLYGYTF. The CDR3 DNA is TGTGCCAGTATGGAGGACAGGCTATATGGCTACACCTTC.